This is a list of T cell receptor beta chains from one sample in a study of identical twins. A single record per CDR3 protein comes from TCRdb applying MiXCR to the 5' RACE reads. The sample has about 210,000 distinct CDR3 sequences, around a tenth seen once. Sequencing was carried out using memory (CD45RO+) T cells sorted from blood. These receptors came from a woman aged 18-35 years in good health. CDR3s include the opening cysteine and the closing phenylalanine or tryptophan. D genes are given only for firm matches. Rows may omit the clone size; those that give it use once, few, many or a size class.

D,V,J,size,DNA,CDR3
.,TRBV7-9,TRBJ2-3,few,TGTGCCAGCAGCCTAAGCAGAGGGGGGACGTCAGATACGCAGTATTTT,CASSLSRGGTSDTQYF
.,TRBV20-1,TRBJ2-3,many,TGCAGTGCTACTACTAGCACAGATACGCAGTATTTT,CSATTSTDTQYF
.,TRBV3-1,TRBJ2-3,.,TGTGCCAGCAGGAACGACTGGGCGACAGATACGCAGTATTTT,CASRNDWATDTQYF
.,TRBV3-1,TRBJ2-1,few,TGTGCCAGCAGCCAAGATCAGGGCGCCCAAATCTACAATGAGCAGTTCTTC,CASSQDQGAQIYNEQFF
TRBD2,TRBV5-5,TRBJ2-4,.,TGTGCCAGCGCGCGCGGGGGGGCGGGGGACATTCAGTACTTC,CASARGGAGDIQYF
.,TRBV6-5,TRBJ1-1,few,TGTGCCAGCAGTCCCAGGGAGACGAGTGAAGCTTTCTTT,CASSPRETSEAFF
.,TRBV27,TRBJ2-1,few,TGTGCCAGCAGCTGGGACAACTACAATGAGCAGTTCTTC,CASSWDNYNEQFF
TRBD1,TRBV18,TRBJ2-1,.,TGTGCCAGCTCACCTATAGGGACAGGGGTATACAATGAGCAGTTCTTC,CASSPIGTGVYNEQFF
TRBD1,TRBV13,TRBJ1-2,once,TGTGCCAGCAGCCGGGGACAGGGACAAAACTATGGCTACACCTTC,CASSRGQGQNYGYTF
.,TRBV6-1,TRBJ2-1,.,TGTGCCAGCACCTGGGGCAGGGGCTCCTACAATGAGCAGTTCTTC,CASTWGRGSYNEQFF
TRBD1,TRBV6-1,TRBJ2-7,.,TGTGCCAGCAGACCCGGGACAGGAGGACTCGAGCAGTACTTC,CASRPGTGGLEQYF
.,TRBV7-2,TRBJ1-2,.,TGTGCCAGCAGCTTATTGGGGATGACCCCCTACACCTTC,CASSLLGMTPYTF
TRBD1,TRBV6-1,TRBJ2-1,many,TGTGCCAGCAGACCTCTGGACAGGATTCTCTACAATGAGCAGTTCTTC,CASRPLDRILYNEQFF
.,TRBV12-3/TRBV12-4,TRBJ1-1,many,TGTGCCAGCAGTTTGCAGTCGAACACTGAAGCTTTCTTT,CASSLQSNTEAFF
.,TRBV5-1,TRBJ2-7,.,TGCGCCAGCAGCTTGGTTCGGGCGGACTACGAGCAGTACTTC,CASSLVRADYEQYF
TRBD1,TRBV7-2,TRBJ2-2,many,TGTGCCACCGCGCGGGGGAGACAGGGGGTTAACACCGGGGAGCTGTTTTTT,CATARGRQGVNTGELFF
.,TRBV7-2,TRBJ2-1,.,TGTGCCAGCAGCCCGGGGACCAACTCCTACAATGAGCAGTTCTTC,CASSPGTNSYNEQFF
.,TRBV5-1,TRBJ1-3,few,TGCGCCAGCAGCCCAGGGACTTCTGGAAACACCATATATTTT,CASSPGTSGNTIYF
TRBD1,TRBV5-1,TRBJ1-2,few,TGCGCCAGCGGACAGACAGGGCTCGATGGCTACACCTTC,CASGQTGLDGYTF
.,TRBV12-3/TRBV12-4,TRBJ1-2,few,TGTGCCAGCAGCGACAGACAGACTTATGGCTACACCTTC,CASSDRQTYGYTF
TRBD1,TRBV12-3/TRBV12-4,TRBJ2-3,few,TGTGCCAGCAGAGAGGGACAGGGGTTCTTAGATACGCAGTATTTT,CASREGQGFLDTQYF
.,TRBV19,TRBJ2-1,.,TGTGCCAGCCGGGACCATATGTACAATGAGCAGTTCTTC,CASRDHMYNEQFF